This T cell receptor (beta chain) was retrieved from a study of shared clonotypes between healthy human individuals. Some clones are missing from TCRdb's copy, which holds only in-frame ones; the method was immunoSEQ multiplex PCR. Of fewer than 2.5 million clones listed, under 95% are singletons. The sequence derives from a man aged 18 to 29 in good health. Some clones in this sample may be carry-over from other donors' samples. The sequencing input was naive CD4+ T cells from PBMCs. Sample subset: CD45RA+ positively selected.

Here the CDR3 reads CASSPREGLVDEQFF. For the CDR3, the DNA is TGTGCCAGCAGCCCCCGGGAGGGCCTTGTGGATGAGCAGTTCTTC. The V and J genes are TRBV9 and TRBJ2-1, with 8 bases aligning to TRBD2. This CDR3 comprises 15 residues. Per germline, CDR1 SGDLS and CDR2 YYNGEE. J lost 8 bases, V lost 4 bases, and 11 bases had no gene match.